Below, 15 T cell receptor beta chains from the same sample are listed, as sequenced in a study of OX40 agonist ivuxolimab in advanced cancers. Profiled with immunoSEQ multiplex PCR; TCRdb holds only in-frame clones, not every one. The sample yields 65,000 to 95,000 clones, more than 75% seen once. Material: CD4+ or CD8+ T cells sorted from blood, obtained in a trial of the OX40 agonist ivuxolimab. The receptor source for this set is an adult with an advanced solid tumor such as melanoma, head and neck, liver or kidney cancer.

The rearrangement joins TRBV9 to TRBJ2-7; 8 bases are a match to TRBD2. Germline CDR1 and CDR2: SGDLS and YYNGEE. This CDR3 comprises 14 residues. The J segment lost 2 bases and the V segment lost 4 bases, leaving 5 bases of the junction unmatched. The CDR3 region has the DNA TGTGCCAGCAGCTCGGGACTAGTCGCCTACGAGCAGTACTTC. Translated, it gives CASSSGLVAYEQYF.

The CDR3 region has the DNA TGTGCCAGTAGTAGGGAGAGGGGGGCATGGACCGGGGAGCTGTTTTTT. It codes for CASSRERGAWTGELFF. The chain couples TRBV19 to TRBJ2-2, with D tentatively TRBD1 or TRBD2 (6 bases each). Germline CDR1 reads LNHDA; CDR2 reads SQIVND (reference sequence). The CDR3 has 16 residues. V was pared by 4 bases and J by 5 bases, with 17 bases between.

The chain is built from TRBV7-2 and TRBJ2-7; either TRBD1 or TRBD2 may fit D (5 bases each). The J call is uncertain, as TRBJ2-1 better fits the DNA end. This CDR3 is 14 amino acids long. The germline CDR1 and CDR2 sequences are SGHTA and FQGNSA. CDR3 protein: CASSLSVGTHEQFF. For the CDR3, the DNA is TGTGCCAGCAGCTTGTCTGTCGGGACCCATGAGCAGTTCTTC.

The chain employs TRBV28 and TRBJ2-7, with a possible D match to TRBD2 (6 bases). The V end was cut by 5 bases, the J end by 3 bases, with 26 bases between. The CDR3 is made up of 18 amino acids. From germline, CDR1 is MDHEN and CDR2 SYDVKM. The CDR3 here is CASSRAFGGALRFYEQYF. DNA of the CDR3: TGTGCCAGCAGTCGGGCGTTTGGAGGGGCGCTTCGCTTCTACGAGCAGTACTTC.

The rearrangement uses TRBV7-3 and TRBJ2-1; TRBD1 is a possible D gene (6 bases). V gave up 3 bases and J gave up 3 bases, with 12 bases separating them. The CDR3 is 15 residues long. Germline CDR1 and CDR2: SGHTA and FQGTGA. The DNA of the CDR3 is TGTGCCAGCAGCTTGGGCCCCAGGGGCTACAATGAGCAGTTCTTC. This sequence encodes CASSLGPRGYNEQFF.

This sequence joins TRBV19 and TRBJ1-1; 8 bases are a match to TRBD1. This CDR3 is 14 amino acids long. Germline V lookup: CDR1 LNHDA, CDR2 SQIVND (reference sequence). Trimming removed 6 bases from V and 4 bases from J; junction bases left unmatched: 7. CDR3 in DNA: TGTGCCAGTAGAAAACAGGGGGTTAGCACTGAAGCTTTCTTT. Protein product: CASRKQGVSTEAFF.

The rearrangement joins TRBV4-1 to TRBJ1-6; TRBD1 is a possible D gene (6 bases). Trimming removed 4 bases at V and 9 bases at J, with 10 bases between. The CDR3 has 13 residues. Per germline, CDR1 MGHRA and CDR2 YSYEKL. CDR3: CASSRLGGSPLHF. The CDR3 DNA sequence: TGCGCCAGCAGCCGTTTAGGGGGTTCACCCCTCCACTTT.

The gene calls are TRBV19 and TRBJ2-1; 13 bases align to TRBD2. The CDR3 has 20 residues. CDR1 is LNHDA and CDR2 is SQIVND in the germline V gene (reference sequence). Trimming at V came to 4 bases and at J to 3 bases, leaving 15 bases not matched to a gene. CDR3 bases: TGTGCCAGTAGTACCACCCCCGGGACTAGCGGGATCAGGTACTACAATGAGCAGTTCTTC. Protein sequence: CASSTTPGTSGIRYYNEQFF.

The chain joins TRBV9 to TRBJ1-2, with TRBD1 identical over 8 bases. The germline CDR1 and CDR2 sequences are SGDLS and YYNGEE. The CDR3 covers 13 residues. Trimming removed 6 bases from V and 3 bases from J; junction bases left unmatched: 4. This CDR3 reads CASTSDRDYGYTF. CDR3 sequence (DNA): TGTGCCAGCACCTCGGACAGGGACTATGGCTACACCTTC.

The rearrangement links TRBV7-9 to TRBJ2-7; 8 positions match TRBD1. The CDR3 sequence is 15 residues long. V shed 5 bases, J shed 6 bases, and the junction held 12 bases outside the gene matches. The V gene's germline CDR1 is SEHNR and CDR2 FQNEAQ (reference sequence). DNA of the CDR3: TGTGCCAGCAGCACCCGACAGGGGCGGTTTAGCGAGCAGTACTTC. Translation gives CASSTRQGRFSEQYF.

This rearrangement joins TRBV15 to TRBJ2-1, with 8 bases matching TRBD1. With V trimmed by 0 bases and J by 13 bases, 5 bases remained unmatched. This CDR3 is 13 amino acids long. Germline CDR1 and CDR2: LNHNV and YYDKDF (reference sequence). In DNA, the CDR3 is TGTGCCACCAGCAGAGATACAGGGGGTTCCCAGTTCTTC. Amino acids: CATSRDTGGSQFF.

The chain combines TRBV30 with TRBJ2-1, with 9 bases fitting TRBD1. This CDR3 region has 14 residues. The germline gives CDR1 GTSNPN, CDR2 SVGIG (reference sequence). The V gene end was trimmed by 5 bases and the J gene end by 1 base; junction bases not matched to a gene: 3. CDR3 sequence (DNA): TGTGCCTGGCGACAGGGGGAGTCCTACAATGAGCAGTTCTTC. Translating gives CAWRQGESYNEQFF.

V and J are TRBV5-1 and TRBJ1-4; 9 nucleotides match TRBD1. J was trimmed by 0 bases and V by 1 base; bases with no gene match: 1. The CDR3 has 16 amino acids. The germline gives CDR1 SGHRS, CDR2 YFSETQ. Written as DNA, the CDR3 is TGCGCCAGCAGCTTGTGGGACAGGGCAACTAATGAAAAACTGTTTTTT. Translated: CASSLWDRATNEKLFF.

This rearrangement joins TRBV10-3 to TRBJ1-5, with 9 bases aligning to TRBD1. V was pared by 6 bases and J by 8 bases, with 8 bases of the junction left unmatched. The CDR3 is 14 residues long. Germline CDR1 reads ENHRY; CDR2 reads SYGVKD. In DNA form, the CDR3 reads TGTGCCATCAGCCAGAGGACAGGGGATGAGCCCCAGCATTTT. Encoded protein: CAISQRTGDEPQHF.

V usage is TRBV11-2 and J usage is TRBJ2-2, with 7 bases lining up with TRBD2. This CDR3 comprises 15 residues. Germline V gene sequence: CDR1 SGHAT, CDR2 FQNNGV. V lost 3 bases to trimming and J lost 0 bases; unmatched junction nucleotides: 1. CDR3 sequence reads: CASSLGGANTGELFF. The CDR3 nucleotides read TGTGCCAGCAGCTTGGGAGGGGCGAACACCGGGGAGCTGTTTTTT. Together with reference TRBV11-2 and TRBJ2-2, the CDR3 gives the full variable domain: EAGVAQSPRYKIIEKRQSVAFWCNPISGHATLYWYQQILGQGPKLLIQFQNNGVVDDSQLPKDRFSAERLKGVDSTLKIQPAKLEDSAVYLCASSLGGANTGELFFGEGSRLTVL.